This entry features one T cell receptor beta chain sequence. The sample holds a few counts of this clone. Its antigen specificity is not known. No base quality information exists; no much larger clone differs at one position. According to the study, the label for this sample's treatment or condition signals: nivolumab (PD-1 blockade) given before sampling. The DNeasy Blood and Tissue Kit was used to extract DNA from formalin-fixed paraffin-embedded specimens. The TCR beta locus was amplified and sequenced using the immunoSEQ assay, from which bulk TCR Vbeta CDR3 data were obtained. On the study's bioinformatics: Non-productive CDR3s, sequences shorter than 7 amino acids, and those not starting with C or ending with F/W were excluded. Only specimens with at least 1000 reads were analysed, and clonotypes were defined at the amino acid level. To compute clonality, Pielou's evenness was subtracted from 1. To equalize library sizes, abundance-weighted random subsampling with replacement was performed and repeated 100 times so that 95% confidence intervals could be reported. Repertoire overlap was quantified using the Morisita overlap index, and the top 40 clones per specimen were examined for overlap with the irAE. TCRdb retrieved this table from immuneACCESS and kept in-frame rearrangements only. Not all clones are present; in checked studies, unresolved V genes account for under half, and no reason is known for the remainder. That table furnishes V, J and clone size, whereas the DNA furnished D and trimming. The sample table lists just under 2,500 clones, 83% of them with a count of one. Around 7% of the sample is taken by the ten largest.

V lost 4 bases and J lost 3 bases; the stretch between them is 13 bases long. CDR1 and CDR2 were assigned from the germline V gene as LGHNA and YNFKEQ. From the cysteine up to the phenylalanine, the CDR3 has a length of 14 residues. Solely the CDR3 DNA is kept, with 42 bases framed from the first base. These data belong to a study of T cells in tumors and immune-related adverse events (dated by TCRdb to about 2021). The sequencing here drew on tumor tissue, taken from a patient treated with anti-PD-1 therapy. The clonotype was recovered from a female donor with metastatic renal cell carcinoma. Recombination linked TRBV4-2 to TRBJ2-7; TRBD2 is perhaps the D gene, given 6 matching bases. The CDR3 reads CASSLGTQGYEQYF. The nucleotide sequence is given as TGTGCCAGCAGCCTAGGGACTCAGGGCTACGAGCAGTACTTC.